A single sample is the source of the 14 T cell receptor beta chains below, sequenced in a study of OX40 agonist ivuxolimab in advanced cancers. Sequenced by immunoSEQ multiplex PCR; TCRdb stores in-frame clones only, minus some. Of some 60,000 clones listed, roughly 84% are singletons. The sequencing used CD4+ or CD8+ T cells sorted from blood, collected in a trial of the OX40 agonist ivuxolimab. The receptor set was obtained from an adult with an advanced solid tumor such as melanoma, head and neck, liver or kidney cancer.

The V and J genes are TRBV25-1 and TRBJ2-2, with D uncertain. Deletions cut 3 bases from V and 4 bases from J, with 9 bases between. CDR3 length: 14 amino acids. The V gene's germline CDR1 is MGHDK and CDR2 SYGVNS. CDR3 nucleotide sequence: TGTGCCAGCAGTGATTCCTTTGCCACCGGGGAGCTGTTTTTT. Translation: CASSDSFATGELFF. Together with reference TRBV25-1 and TRBJ2-2, the CDR3 gives the full variable domain: EADIYQTPRYLVIGTGKKITLECSQTMGHDKMYWYQQDPGMELHLIHYSYGVNSTEKGDLSSESTVSRIRTEHFPLTLESARPSHTSQYLCASSDSFATGELFFGEGSRLTVL.

This clone was detected once. This chain joins TRBV7-9 and TRBJ1-1, with D possibly matching TRBD1 (6 bases). The CDR3 extends over 14 amino acids. The germline gives CDR1 SEHNR, CDR2 FQNEAQ (reference sequence). V lost 7 bases and J lost 3, with 15 bases in between. Here the CDR3 DNA reads TGTGCCAGCATCACTTGGGGGGCTGACACTGAAGCTTTCTTT. It encodes CASITWGADTEAFF.

This chain uses TRBV18 with TRBJ1-6; D call uncertain. The CDR3 has 15 residues. Germline-derived CDR1 and CDR2 are KGHSH and LQKENI. Trimming shortened V by 6 bases and J by 5 bases, and 14 bases separated the two germline ends. CDR3 nucleotides: TGTGCCAGCTCGGAAAACATCGCTGATAATTCACCCCTCCACTTT. This codes for CASSENIADNSPLHF.

With respect to this clone: Germline is not matched at one junction end, which may reflect a read error. This sequence joins TRBV7-9 and TRBJ1-3; TRBD1 is a possible D gene (5 bases). CDR3 size: 12 residues. Per germline, CDR1 SEHNR and CDR2 FQNEAQ (reference sequence). CDR3 sequence: CASSSMTDPRDF. In nucleotides, the CDR3 is TGTGCCAGCAGCTCAATGACAGATCCCCGAGATTTT.

This chain links TRBV7-9 with TRBJ2-5; 8 positions agree with TRBD1. The V gene's germline CDR1 is SEHNR and CDR2 FQNEAQ (reference sequence). After removal of 1 base from V and 1 base from J, the junction contained 8 bases not matched to a gene. CDR3 size: 17 residues. The CDR3 spells CASSLVGDRGSQETQYF. The CDR3, as DNA: TGTGCCAGCAGCTTAGTAGGAGACAGGGGTTCCCAAGAGACCCAGTACTTC.

This chain connects TRBV7-2 to TRBJ1-5, with a possible D match to TRBD1 (5 bases). This CDR3 contains 15 residues. Deletions cut 6 bases from V and 1 base from J, with 13 bases between. Germline V gene lookup returns CDR1 SGHTA and CDR2 FQGNSA. The CDR3 bases are TGTGCCAGCAGTCAAAACGGGGCGAGCAATCAGCCCCAGCATTTT. Translation: CASSQNGASNQPQHF.

The chain combines TRBV18 with TRBJ1-5; D is undetermined. Trimming stripped 2 bases from V and 2 bases from J, with 13 bases between. Germline V gene sequence: CDR1 KGHSH, CDR2 LQKENI. This CDR3 comprises 16 residues. CDR3 amino acids: CASSPFVGGGNQPQHF. The CDR3 DNA reads as TGTGCCAGCTCACCATTTGTAGGCGGGGGCAATCAGCCCCAGCATTTT.

V and J are TRBV6-5 and TRBJ1-2; no reliable D call. Germline V gene sequence: CDR1 MNHEY, CDR2 SVGAGI. V gave up 2 bases and J gave up 2 bases, with 6 bases separating them. The CDR3 consists of 13 residues. DNA for the CDR3: TGTGCCAGCAGTTACGGGGTGAACTATGGCTACACCTTC. It yields the protein CASSYGVNYGYTF.

This chain uses TRBV18 with TRBJ2-7; D is uncertain. The CDR3 sequence is 13 residues long. Germline V lookup: CDR1 KGHSH, CDR2 LQKENI. V lost 4 bases, J lost 3 bases, and 10 bases lay in between. CDR3 residues: CASSRDGNYEQYF. The CDR3 DNA reads as TGTGCCAGCTCACGTGACGGAAACTACGAGCAGTACTTC. The variable domain in full, completed from reference TRBV18 and TRBJ2-7, reads NAGVMQNPRHLVRRRGQEARLRCSPMKGHSHVYWYRQLPEEGLKFMVYLQKENIIDESGMPKERFSAEFPKEGPSILRIQQVVRGDSAAYFCASSRDGNYEQYFGPGTRLTVT.

This chain links TRBV19 with TRBJ2-1, with 9 bases matching TRBD1. CDR3 size: 15 residues. The junction had 9 bases not matched to a gene; V was cut back by 6 bases and J by 6 bases. Germline lookup yields CDR1 LNHDA and CDR2 SQIVND (reference sequence). This CDR3 is CASSPRTGASNEQFF. The CDR3 nucleotides read TGTGCCAGTAGCCCTAGGACAGGGGCGAGCAATGAGCAGTTCTTC.

CDR3 region: CASKKAGGPNEQYF. The CDR3 DNA reads TGTGCCAGCAAAAAGGCGGGAGGGCCCAACGAGCAGTACTTC. The V gene is TRBV6-5, the J gene TRBJ2-7; 9 bases are a match to TRBD2. The CDR3 contains 14 residues. Germline CDR1 reads MNHEY; CDR2 reads SVGAGI. The V and J ends lost 7 bases and 5 bases, in that order; junction bases with no gene match: 9.

The chain is built from TRBV5-1 and TRBJ2-7; D may be TRBD1 (6 bases). V lost 0 bases and J lost 7, with 20 bases in between. The germline CDR1 and CDR2 sequences are SGHRS and YFSETQ. The CDR3 is made up of 16 amino acids. Written as DNA, the CDR3 is TGCGCCAGCAGCTTGGGAGCACAGGGTGGGAGTGAGGAGCAGTACTTC. Its protein product is CASSLGAQGGSEEQYF.

This clone was observed a few times. V and J are TRBV30 and TRBJ1-5; D gene uncertain. Germline-derived CDR1 and CDR2 are GTSNPN and SVGIG (reference sequence). CDR3 length equals 15 residues. V dropped 3 bases and J dropped 5 bases, with 17 bases sitting between them. CDR3 residues: CAWSLLDRRDQPQHF. CDR3 nucleotides: TGTGCCTGGAGCCTCCTTGACCGACGGGATCAGCCCCAGCATTTT.

The rearrangement uses TRBV9 and TRBJ2-1; the match to TRBD2 covers 11 bases. Germline V gene sequence: CDR1 SGDLS, CDR2 YYNGEE. The trim removed 3 bases at V and 7 bases at J, leaving 6 bases unmatched. The CDR3 extends over 15 amino acids. Written as DNA, the CDR3 is TGTGCCAGCAGCGAACTAGCGGGAGTTAAAAATGAGCAGTTCTTC. Translating gives CASSELAGVKNEQFF.